These 21 T cell receptor beta chains were all obtained from the same sample, sequenced in a study of T cell clonotyping in hematopoietic cell transplantation. The method was immunoSEQ multiplex PCR; TCRdb's version includes in-frame clones alone and lacks a portion of them. In the table there are roughly 8,400 clones, approximately 68% of which are singletons. Sequences were derived from peripheral blood mononuclear cells, sampled 100 days after allogeneic stem cell transplant. The receptor set was obtained from a male patient aged 55 to 70 who had an allogeneic stem cell transplant from an unrelated donor, so the T cells may come from the graft donor. Some clones in this sample may be carry-over from other donors' samples.

V usage is TRBV27 and J usage is TRBJ1-1; D remains unclear. The CDR3 length is 14 residues. V lost 6 bases, J lost 11 bases, and 22 bases lay in between. Per germline, CDR1 MNHEY and CDR2 SMNVEV (reference sequence). The CDR3: CASRNRQVPIQAFF. CDR3 in DNA: TGTGCCAGCAGGAATAGGCAGGTCCCAATCCAGGCTTTCTTT.

This clone was seen a single time. The chain joins TRBV27 to TRBJ2-1; D could derive from TRBD1 or TRBD2 (5 bases each). The V and J ends lost 5 bases and 8 bases respectively, with 13 bases between them. The germline gives CDR1 MNHEY, CDR2 SMNVEV (reference sequence). This CDR3 has 13 amino acids. CDR3 protein: CASSPGPVHEQFF. CDR3 in DNA: TGTGCCAGCAGTCCGGGGCCCGTCCATGAGCAGTTCTTC.

This clone was recorded a few times. The chain uses TRBV18 and TRBJ1-1; perhaps TRBD1 as D (5 bases). Trimming stripped 3 bases from V and 3 bases from J, with 17 bases between. The length of the CDR3 is 16 residues. Germline V gene lookup returns CDR1 KGHSH and CDR2 LQKENI. The CDR3 reads CASSPSIRGGDTEAFF. The CDR3, as DNA: TGTGCCAGCTCACCCTCGATCCGGGGAGGGGACACTGAAGCTTTCTTT.

This clone turned up a few times. V is TRBV11-1 and J is TRBJ2-7; TRBD2 agrees at 7 bases. The CDR3 runs to 15 residues. Per germline, CDR1 SGHAT and CDR2 FQDESV (reference sequence). The junction had 5 bases not matched to a gene; V was cut back by 1 base and J by 2 bases. The CDR3 coding sequence is TGTGCCAGCAGCTTAGGGGGGACTAACACCTACGAGCAGTACTTC. Its protein is CASSLGGTNTYEQYF.

This sequence joins TRBV15 and TRBJ1-3, with no clear D. Trimming took 3 bases from V and 4 from J, leaving 10 bases between them. This CDR3 is built from 14 residues. Germline assignment: CDR1 LNHNV and CDR2 YYDKDF (reference sequence). The chain's CDR3 is CATSRDRWGNTIYF. The DNA of the CDR3 is TGTGCCACCAGCAGGGATAGGTGGGGAAACACCATATATTTT. The full variable domain, completed using reference TRBV15 and TRBJ1-3, is DAMVIQNPRYQVTQFGKPVTLSCSQTLNHNVMYWYQQKSSQAPKLLFHYYDKDFNNEADTPDNFQSRRPNTSFCFLDIRSPGLGDTAMYLCATSRDRWGNTIYFGEGSWLTVV.

This clone appeared a few times. V gene TRBV15 combines with J gene TRBJ1-6, with TRBD1 as a possible D gene (5 bases). Trimming took 3 bases from V and 8 from J, leaving 14 bases between them. The CDR3 covers 15 residues. Germline V gene lookup returns CDR1 LNHNV and CDR2 YYDKDF (reference sequence). The CDR3 DNA reads as TGTGCCACCAGCAGGGGCCAGTCGGGGGATTCACCCCTCCACTTT. This codes for CATSRGQSGDSPLHF.

V is TRBV30 and J is TRBJ2-2; D not resolved. CDR1 is GTSNPN and CDR2 is SVGIG in the germline V gene (reference sequence). The CDR3 has 13 amino acids. V was clipped by 3 bases and J by 3 bases, with 8 bases between them. The CDR3 region has the DNA TGTGCCTGGAGGGGCTTTTACACCGGGGAGCTGTTTTTT. The encoded protein is CAWRGFYTGELFF.

The V and J genes are TRBV15 and TRBJ1-1, with no clear D. The CDR3 is 15 residues long. Looked up from germline, CDR1 is LNHNV and CDR2 is YYDKDF (reference sequence). V was cut by 3 bases and J by 0 bases, with 11 bases left in between. The CDR3 is CATSSGRKVNTEAFF. The CDR3 coding sequence is TGTGCCACCAGCAGTGGGCGGAAGGTGAACACTGAAGCTTTCTTT.

V is TRBV10-3 and J is TRBJ2-7; D gene uncertain. Germline CDR1 reads ENHRY; CDR2 reads SYGVKD. Deletions cut 2 bases from V and 3 bases from J, with 14 bases between. The CDR3 is made up of 15 amino acids. The CDR3 is CAISETRPNFYEQYF. The CDR3 region has the DNA TGTGCCATCAGTGAGACCAGACCCAACTTCTACGAGCAGTACTTC.

The chain carries TRBV29-1 and TRBJ1-3; 9 bases match TRBD1. The CDR3 consists of 12 residues. Per germline, CDR1 SQVTM and CDR2 ANQGSEA. J lost 6 bases, V lost 6 bases, and 3 bases had no gene match. The CDR3 sequence is CSVRDRENTIYF. The CDR3 region has the DNA TGCAGCGTCCGGGACAGGGAAAACACCATATATTTT.

The V call is TRBV2, the J call TRBJ1-4; possibly TRBD1 for D (6 bases). V was trimmed by 9 bases and J by 17 bases, leaving 25 bases between them. This CDR3 has 13 residues. The germline V gene encodes CDR1 SNHLY and CDR2 FYNNEI. The CDR3 DNA sequence: TGTGCCAGTAGCCTCAGACAGGCCTCCATTCTCTTTTTT. Its translation: CASSLRQASILFF.

The chain combines TRBV9 with TRBJ2-1, with 9 bases identical to TRBD2. V shed 0 bases and J 7 bases; nucleotides not matched to a gene: 8. The length of the CDR3 is 16 residues. The germline V gene has CDR1 SGDLS and CDR2 YYNGEE. CDR3 loop: CASSVEGGGAGNEQFF. CDR3 DNA: TGTGCCAGCAGCGTAGAAGGCGGGGGGGCCGGGAATGAGCAGTTCTTC.

Note on this clone: This CDR3 is also generated by other DNA sequences in the sample. The gene calls are TRBV5-1 and TRBJ2-6; D is tentatively TRBD1 or TRBD2 (5 bases each). Trimming pared 4 bases from V and 0 bases from J, leaving 8 bases between. CDR1 is SGHRS and CDR2 is YFSETQ in the germline V gene. The CDR3 is 15 residues long. The CDR3 bases are TGCGCCAGCAGCCGAGGGGACTCTGGGGCCAACGTCCTGACTTTC. It translates to CASSRGDSGANVLTF.

V gene TRBV5-1 combines with J gene TRBJ1-1; TRBD1 might be the D (5 bases). With 7 bases removed from V and 2 bases from J, the gap between germline ends came to 24 bases. The CDR3 contains 17 residues. The V gene's germline CDR1 is SGHRS and CDR2 YFSETQ. The CDR3 region is CASSGVAVVQANTEAFF. CDR3 sequence (DNA): TGCGCCAGCTCTGGGGTAGCTGTGGTACAGGCCAACACTGAAGCTTTCTTT.

V is TRBV5-1 and J is TRBJ1-1; D is undetermined. V lost 4 bases and J 1 base, leaving 8 bases between the germline ends. This CDR3 has 13 residues. CDR1 is SGHRS, CDR2 YFSETQ, per germline. The CDR3 region is CASSPASNTEAFF. Written as DNA, the CDR3 is TGCGCCAGCAGCCCTGCTTCGAACACTGAAGCTTTCTTT.

The genes are TRBV7-2 and TRBJ1-1, with TRBD1 matching 8 bases. This CDR3 contains 15 residues. J lost 7 bases, V lost 1 base, and 8 bases had no gene match. From germline, CDR1 is SGHTA and CDR2 FQGNSA. CDR3 nucleotides: TGTGCCAGCAGCTTAGTTTCGGCAGGGGGCGGTGAAGCTTTCTTT. Translation gives CASSLVSAGGGEAFF.

This clone has only a few counts. This chain uses TRBV2 with TRBJ1-4; D is possibly TRBD1 (6 bases). Germline CDR1 and CDR2: SNHLY and FYNNEI. With 4 bases removed from V and 8 bases from J, the gap between germline ends came to 20 bases. This CDR3 comprises 16 residues. CDR3 loop: CASSALPATQGEKLFF. CDR3 coding DNA: TGTGCCAGCAGTGCTTTACCGGCAACCCAGGGGGAAAAACTGTTTTTT.

This clone was seen many times. The J gene is TRBJ2-7, the V gene TRBV11-2; the D is unclear. The CDR3 runs to 14 residues. Looked up from germline, CDR1 is SGHAT and CDR2 is FQNNGV. Trimming stripped 0 bases from V and 2 bases from J, with 8 bases between. CDR3 sequence: CASSLEVVTYEQYF. The DNA of the CDR3 is TGTGCCAGCAGCTTAGAGGTTGTCACCTACGAGCAGTACTTC. Full variable domain (outside the CDR3, taken from reference TRBV11-2 and TRBJ2-7): EAGVAQSPRYKIIEKRQSVAFWCNPISGHATLYWYQQILGQGPKLLIQFQNNGVVDDSQLPKDRFSAERLKGVDSTLKIQPAKLEDSAVYLCASSLEVVTYEQYFGPGTRLTVT.

This clone has just a few counts. This chain joins TRBV4-1 and TRBJ2-1; D possibly corresponds to TRBD2 (7 bases). The V and J ends lost 4 bases and 6 bases respectively, with 16 bases between them. The V gene's germline CDR1 is MGHRA and CDR2 YSYEKL. The CDR3 spans 15 residues. The CDR3 here is CASSRGGGFLNEQFF. The CDR3 DNA reads TGCGCCAGCAGCCGAGGGGGGGGCTTCCTCAATGAGCAGTTCTTC.

The DNA for the CDR3 is TGTGCCAGTAGTTTCCTGGACATGCCCTACGAGCAGTACTTC. Its protein is CASSFLDMPYEQYF. The V gene is TRBV19, the J gene TRBJ2-7, with D maybe TRBD1 (5 bases). The CDR3 has 14 amino acids. Trimming removed 5 bases from V and 2 bases from J, with 13 bases in between. The germline gives CDR1 LNHDA, CDR2 SQIVND (reference sequence).

The gene calls are TRBV5-6 and TRBJ2-2, with D unresolved. Trimming shortened V by 2 bases and J by 4 bases, and 6 bases separated the two germline ends. The CDR3 length is 13 residues. CDR1 SGHDT and CDR2 YYEEEE come from the germline V gene. The CDR3 region has the DNA TGTGCCAGCAGCTTTTGGAGCACCGGGGAGCTGTTTTTT. Translation gives CASSFWSTGELFF.